The rows below give T cell receptor beta chains drawn from one sample of a study of somatic mutations in cytotoxic T cells in rheumatoid arthritis. Here immunoSEQ multiplex PCR was the method, and the copy in TCRdb shows in-frame clones only, minus some. This sample has 6,000 to 7,000 clones, with around 75% found just once. The sample consisted of CD8+ T cells sorted from blood. Source of these receptors: a woman aged 60-75 years in good health. Both conserved end residues are part of each CDR3. The order of the fields is CDR3 length, D gene, J gene, clone size, V gene, CDR3 DNA, CDR3 protein. The D gene is left open where the match is weak. Clone sizes are given selectively: once, few, many, or a class where the clone is expanded.

len: 15; d_gene: NA; j_gene: TRBJ2-1; abundance: NA; v_gene: TRBV7-9; CDR3nt: TGTGCCAGCAGCTTATCTGACAGTTCCTACAATGAGCAGTTCTTC; CDR3aa: CASSLSDSSYNEQFF
len: 15; d_gene: NA; j_gene: TRBJ1-5; abundance: NA; v_gene: TRBV6-5; CDR3nt: TGTGCCAGCAGTTACCGCCGAGATAGCAATCAGCCCCAGCATTTT; CDR3aa: CASSYRRDSNQPQHF
len: 14; d_gene: TRBD1; j_gene: TRBJ2-7; abundance: NA; v_gene: TRBV6-6; CDR3nt: TGTGCCAGCACCCCGGGACAGGGTGAATACGAGCAGTACTTC; CDR3aa: CASTPGQGEYEQYF
len: 15; d_gene: NA; j_gene: TRBJ2-1; abundance: NA; v_gene: TRBV5-1; CDR3nt: TGCGCCAGCAGCATCGGGCCTCGGGCGGGGAATGAGCAGTTCTTC; CDR3aa: CASSIGPRAGNEQFF
len: 16; d_gene: TRBD1; j_gene: TRBJ1-4; abundance: NA; v_gene: TRBV28; CDR3nt: TGTGCCAGCAGGCTTTTCACAGGGGCTCGAGAGGAAAAACTGTTTTTT; CDR3aa: CASRLFTGAREEKLFF
len: 16; d_gene: TRBD1; j_gene: TRBJ1-2; abundance: NA; v_gene: TRBV4-1; CDR3nt: TGCGCCAGCAGCCAAAACCTGGACAGGGCCCTTTATGGCTACACCTTC; CDR3aa: CASSQNLDRALYGYTF
len: 15; d_gene: NA; j_gene: TRBJ1-2; abundance: NA; v_gene: TRBV6-1; CDR3nt: TGTGCCAGCAGCGAATCGGACAGACCGATAAATGGCTACACCTTC; CDR3aa: CASSESDRPINGYTF
len: 14; d_gene: TRBD1; j_gene: TRBJ2-7; abundance: NA; v_gene: TRBV19; CDR3nt: TGTGCCAGTAGTACCTGGGGACAGGGGGGCGAGCAGTACTTC; CDR3aa: CASSTWGQGGEQYF
len: 11; d_gene: NA; j_gene: TRBJ1-1; abundance: NA; v_gene: TRBV29-1; CDR3nt: TGCAGCGCCGAGGGGGACACTGAAGCTTTCTTT; CDR3aa: CSAEGDTEAFF
len: 13; d_gene: NA; j_gene: TRBJ2-7; abundance: NA; v_gene: TRBV7-3; CDR3nt: TGTGCCAGCAGCTTAGGAGGCAGGGGAGAGCAGTACTTC; CDR3aa: CASSLGGRGEQYF
len: 16; d_gene: NA; j_gene: TRBJ2-5; abundance: few; v_gene: TRBV19; CDR3nt: TGTGCCAGTAGTACCGGACTAAGGGGAGGTTCTGAGACCCAGTACTTC; CDR3aa: CASSTGLRGGSETQYF
len: 11; d_gene: NA; j_gene: TRBJ2-7; abundance: NA; v_gene: TRBV6-1; CDR3nt: TGTGCCAGCAGTGACAGCTACGAGCAGTACTTC; CDR3aa: CASSDSYEQYF
len: 13; d_gene: NA; j_gene: TRBJ2-1; abundance: once; v_gene: TRBV11-3; CDR3nt: TGTGCCAGCAGCTTCGGGATGGTCAATGAGCAGTTCTTC; CDR3aa: CASSFGMVNEQFF
len: 15; d_gene: NA; j_gene: TRBJ2-3; abundance: NA; v_gene: TRBV15; CDR3nt: TGTGCCACCAGCAGAGTCCCTAGTAGCACAGATACGCAGTATTTT; CDR3aa: CATSRVPSSTDTQYF
len: 16; d_gene: NA; j_gene: TRBJ2-5; abundance: NA; v_gene: TRBV7-8; CDR3nt: TGTGCCAGCAGCTTACCCCACAAAGGCGGGGAGGAGACCCAGTACTTC; CDR3aa: CASSLPHKGGEETQYF
len: 15; d_gene: NA; j_gene: TRBJ2-5; abundance: NA; v_gene: TRBV9; CDR3nt: TGTGCCAGCAGCGTAGGGGACACGCCGTGGGAGACCCAGTACTTC; CDR3aa: CASSVGDTPWETQYF
len: 15; d_gene: NA; j_gene: TRBJ1-2; abundance: NA; v_gene: TRBV19; CDR3nt: TGTGCCAGTAGTATTAGACTAGGACACCACTATGGCTACACCTTC; CDR3aa: CASSIRLGHHYGYTF
len: 16; d_gene: TRBD2; j_gene: TRBJ2-3; abundance: NA; v_gene: TRBV30; CDR3nt: TGTGCCTGGACAAACCCTCGGACTAGCGGGAGTGATACGCAGTATTTT; CDR3aa: CAWTNPRTSGSDTQYF
len: 14; d_gene: TRBD2; j_gene: TRBJ2-7; abundance: NA; v_gene: TRBV7-9; CDR3nt: TGTGCCAGCAGCTTCGGGGGGGGGAGCTACGAGCAGTACTTC; CDR3aa: CASSFGGGSYEQYF
len: 16; d_gene: NA; j_gene: TRBJ2-1; abundance: NA; v_gene: TRBV13; CDR3nt: TGTGCCAGCAGCTTAAGGGGGGGAGTCTCCTACAATGAGCAGTTCTTC; CDR3aa: CASSLRGGVSYNEQFF
len: 14; d_gene: TRBD1; j_gene: TRBJ1-2; abundance: NA; v_gene: TRBV6-6; CDR3nt: TGTGCCAGCAGTTACTACGGGACAGGGTATGGCTACACCTTC; CDR3aa: CASSYYGTGYGYTF
len: 15; d_gene: TRBD1; j_gene: TRBJ2-1; abundance: NA; v_gene: TRBV6-4; CDR3nt: TGTGCCAGCAGTATGGACAGGGGATCCTACAATGAGCAGTTCTTC; CDR3aa: CASSMDRGSYNEQFF
len: 16; d_gene: NA; j_gene: TRBJ1-3; abundance: few; v_gene: TRBV30; CDR3nt: TGTGCCTGGAACTTACCTCCGGGGGTCGCTGGAAACACCATATATTTT; CDR3aa: CAWNLPPGVAGNTIYF